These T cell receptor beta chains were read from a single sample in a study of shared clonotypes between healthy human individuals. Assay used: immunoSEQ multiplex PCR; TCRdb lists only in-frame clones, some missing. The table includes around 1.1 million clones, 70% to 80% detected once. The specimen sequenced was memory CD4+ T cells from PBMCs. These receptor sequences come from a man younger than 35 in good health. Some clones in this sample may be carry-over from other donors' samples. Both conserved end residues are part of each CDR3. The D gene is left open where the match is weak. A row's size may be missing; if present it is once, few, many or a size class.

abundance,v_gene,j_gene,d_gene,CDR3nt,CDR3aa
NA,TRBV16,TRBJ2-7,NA,TGTGCCAGCAGCCAATCGACGGCAGAGCAGTACTTC,CASSQSTAEQYF
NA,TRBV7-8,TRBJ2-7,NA,TGTGCCAGCAGCCCCGGACTCCATCGGTACTTC,CASSPGLHRYF
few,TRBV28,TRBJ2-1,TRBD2,TGTGCCAGCAGCTCTTATTCTTGGACTAGCGGGAGAGGGGGGCAGTTCTTC,CASSSYSWTSGRGGQFF
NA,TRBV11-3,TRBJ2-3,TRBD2,TGTGCCAGCAGCTACGGGACTAGCGGAAGCACAGATACGCAGTATTTT,CASSYGTSGSTDTQYF
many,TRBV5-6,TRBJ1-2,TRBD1,TGTGCCAGCAGCTTGACGACAGGGAACTATGGCTACACCTTC,CASSLTTGNYGYTF
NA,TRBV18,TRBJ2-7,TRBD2,TGTGCCAGCTCACCATCCAGGGGACTAGCCTACGAGCAGTACTTC,CASSPSRGLAYEQYF
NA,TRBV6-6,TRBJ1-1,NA,TGTGCCAGCAGTGTGGGGTTCTCGATTGGAACTGAAGCTTTCTTT,CASSVGFSIGTEAFF
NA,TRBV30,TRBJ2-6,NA,TGTGCCTGGAGTGTAACCCCCAACGTCCTGACTTTC,CAWSVTPNVLTF
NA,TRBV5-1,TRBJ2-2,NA,TGCGCCAGCAGCTTTGGAGGTAACAGCGGGGAGCTGTTTTTT,CASSFGGNSGELFF
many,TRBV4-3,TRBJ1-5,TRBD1,TGCGCCAGCAGCCAAACATCAGGGGGGAGGCAGCCCCAGCATTTT,CASSQTSGGRQPQHF
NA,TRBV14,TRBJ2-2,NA,TGTGCCAGCAGCCAAGAGAGACGCCGTGGGCCCGGGGAGCTGTTTTTT,CASSQERRRGPGELFF
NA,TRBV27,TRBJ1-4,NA,TGTGCCAGCAGACGCAGCACACCTAATGAAAAACTGTTTTTT,CASRRSTPNEKLFF
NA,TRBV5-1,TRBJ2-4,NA,TGCGCCAGCAGCCCCGAGGTTGCGGACATTCAGTACTTC,CASSPEVADIQYF
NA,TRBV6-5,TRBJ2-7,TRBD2,TGTGCCACCGAAGGTAGCGGGAGAGCCGCCGAGCAGTACTTC,CATEGSGRAAEQYF
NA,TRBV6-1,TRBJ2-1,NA,TGTGCCAGCAGATTGGACTCCTACAATGAGCAGTTCTTC,CASRLDSYNEQFF
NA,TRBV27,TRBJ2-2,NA,TGTGCCAGCAGTTCTCATGGTTTGTCGGGGGAGCTGTTTTTT,CASSSHGLSGELFF
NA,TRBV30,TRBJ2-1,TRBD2,TGTGCCTGGATCCCCCAGTTAGCGGGAGGAGGGAACAATGAGCAGTTCTTC,CAWIPQLAGGGNNEQFF
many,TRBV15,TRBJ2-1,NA,TGTGCCACCAGCAGAGGACGGTTGGGGTCCTACAATGAGCAGTTCTTC,CATSRGRLGSYNEQFF
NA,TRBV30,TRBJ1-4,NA,TGTGCCTGGAGTCTGGAACCACGTCTTAAAACAACTAATGAAAAACTGTTTTTT,CAWSLEPRLKTTNEKLFF
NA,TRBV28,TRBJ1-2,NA,TGTGCCAGCAGTTTTCTCTATAACTATGGCTACACCTTC,CASSFLYNYGYTF
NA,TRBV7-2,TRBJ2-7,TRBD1,TGTGCCAGCAGCTTAGAAGGGGGGGGACAGGGAACCTACGAGCAGTACTTC,CASSLEGGGQGTYEQYF
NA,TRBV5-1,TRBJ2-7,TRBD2,TGCGCCAGCAGCTGGGGACTATCGAGTTCCTACGAGCAGTACTTC,CASSWGLSSSYEQYF
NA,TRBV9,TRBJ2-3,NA,TGTGCCAGCAGCGTGACCCAGACCCACCCAGATACGCAGTATTTT,CASSVTQTHPDTQYF
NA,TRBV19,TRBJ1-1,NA,TGTGCCAGTAGTATCTTAGTGTCGGATGAAGCTTTCTTT,CASSILVSDEAFF
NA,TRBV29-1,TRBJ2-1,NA,TGCAGCGTAACGACGGGACTTTCCAACAATGAGCAGTTCTTC,CSVTTGLSNNEQFF
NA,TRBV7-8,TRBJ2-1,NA,TGTGCCAGCAGCTTAGTAAGGGTGGGAGCTCACAATGAGCAGTTCTTC,CASSLVRVGAHNEQFF
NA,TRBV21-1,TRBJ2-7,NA,TGTGCCAGCAGCACGAGGGGGACTGGTGTCTACGAGCAGTACTTC,CASSTRGTGVYEQYF
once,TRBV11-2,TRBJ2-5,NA,TGTGCCAGCAGCTTAGCGAAACGGGCACAAGAGACCCAGTACTTC,CASSLAKRAQETQYF
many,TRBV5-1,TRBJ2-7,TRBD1,TGCGCCAGCAGCTTGGCGGGACAGGGGGTCTACGAGCAGTACTTC,CASSLAGQGVYEQYF
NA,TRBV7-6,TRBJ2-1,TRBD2,TGTGCCAGCAGCTTACTAGCGGGAGGGCCTAGTGAGCAGTTCTTC,CASSLLAGGPSEQFF
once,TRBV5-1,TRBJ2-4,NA,TGCGCCAGCAGCTTGGGTGGGTCGGCCAAAAACATTCAGTACTTC,CASSLGGSAKNIQYF
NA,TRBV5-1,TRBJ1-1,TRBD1,TGCGCCAGCAGCTGGGGTCCAGGGGGAAACACTGAAGCTTTCTTT,CASSWGPGGNTEAFF
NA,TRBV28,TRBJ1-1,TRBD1,TGTGCCGTGTACAGGGGAATGAACACTGAAGCTTTCTTT,CAVYRGMNTEAFF
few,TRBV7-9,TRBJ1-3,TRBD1,TGTGCCAGCAGCCCCGGGGACAGCAGATCAGGCAGAAACACCATATATTTT,CASSPGDSRSGRNTIYF
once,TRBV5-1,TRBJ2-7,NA,TGCGCCAGCAGCTTGGCGACTACCCCTGACGAGCAGTACTTC,CASSLATTPDEQYF
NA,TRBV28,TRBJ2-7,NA,TGTGCCAGCAGTCCCGGGCCCTCCTACGAGCAGTACTTC,CASSPGPSYEQYF
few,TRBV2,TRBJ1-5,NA,TGTGCCAGCAATGTGGGAGGGAATCAGCCCCAGCATTTT,CASNVGGNQPQHF
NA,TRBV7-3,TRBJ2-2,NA,TGTGCCAGCAGCAAGACAGGGAACACCGGGGAGCTGTTTTTT,CASSKTGNTGELFF
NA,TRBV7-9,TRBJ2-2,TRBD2,TGTGCCAGCAGCTCCGGGACTAGCTCCACCGGGGAGCTGTTTTTT,CASSSGTSSTGELFF
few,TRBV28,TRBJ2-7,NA,TGTGCCAGCGAGCGGAACTCCTACGAGCAGTACTTC,CASERNSYEQYF
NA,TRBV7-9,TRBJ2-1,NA,TGTGCCTTAGAAAAGGCGGGACCTGAGCAGTTCTTC,CALEKAGPEQFF
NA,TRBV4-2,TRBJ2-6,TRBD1,TGTGCCAGCAGCCAGATCACAGGGGCGGGGGCCAACGTCCTGACTTTC,CASSQITGAGANVLTF
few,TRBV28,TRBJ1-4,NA,TGTGCCAGCCTAGGGGAAAAACTGTTTTTT,CASLGEKLFF
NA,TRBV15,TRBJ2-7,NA,TGTGCCACCAGCAGGGATCGGGGACTGGGATCCTCCTACGAGCAGTACTTC,CATSRDRGLGSSYEQYF
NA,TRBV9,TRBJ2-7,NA,TGTGCCAGCAGCGTAGATTCTAGACTCGAGCAGTACTTC,CASSVDSRLEQYF